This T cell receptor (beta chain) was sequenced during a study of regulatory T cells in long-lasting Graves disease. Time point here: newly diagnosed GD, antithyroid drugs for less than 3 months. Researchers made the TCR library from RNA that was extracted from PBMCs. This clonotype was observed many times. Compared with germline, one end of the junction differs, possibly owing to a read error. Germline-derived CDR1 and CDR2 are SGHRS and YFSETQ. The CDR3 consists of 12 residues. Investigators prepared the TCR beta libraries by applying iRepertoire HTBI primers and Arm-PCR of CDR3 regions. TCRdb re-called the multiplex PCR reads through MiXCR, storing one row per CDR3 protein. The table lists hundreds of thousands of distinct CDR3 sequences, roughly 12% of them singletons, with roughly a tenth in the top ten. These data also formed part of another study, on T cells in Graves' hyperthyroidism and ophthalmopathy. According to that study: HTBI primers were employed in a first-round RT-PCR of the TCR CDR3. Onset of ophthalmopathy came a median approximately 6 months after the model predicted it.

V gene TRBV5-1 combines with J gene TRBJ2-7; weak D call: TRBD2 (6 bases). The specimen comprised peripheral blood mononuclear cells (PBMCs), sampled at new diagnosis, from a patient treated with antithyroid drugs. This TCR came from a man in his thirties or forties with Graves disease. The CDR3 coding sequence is TGTGCCAGCTCACCAAGCGGGCGCGAGCAGTACTTC. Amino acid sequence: CASSPSGREQYF.